Following are 15 T cell receptor beta chains from one sample sequenced in a study of cytomegalovirus exposure and HLA in healthy donors (dated by TCRdb to 2017 to 2019). The library was made by the immunoSEQ multiplex PCR assay. The multiplex PCR relied on a mix of 60 forward primers for TCR Vbeta segments and 13 reverse primers for TCR Jbeta segments. TCRdb re-hosts the immuneACCESS table, in-frame sequences only. Its copies lack some clones; in the studies checked, an unresolved V gene accounts for under half of them, and the cause for the rest is not known. The sample yields some 130,000 clones; 60% to 85% were counted once. Of the sample, approximately 1% is held by the ten largest clones. The specimen was PBMCs. These receptors all stem from a human donor in good health.

The V and J genes are TRBV4-1 and TRBJ1-5; D is unresolved. Germline V gene sequence: CDR1 MGHRA, CDR2 YSYEKL. Between the trimmed V and J ends, which lost 0 bases and 5 bases, there was a span of 11 bases. The CDR3 spans 15 residues. Here the CDR3 reads CASSQDMGSYQPQHF. The DNA for the CDR3 is TGCGCCAGCAGCCAAGATATGGGGAGTTATCAGCCCCAGCATTTT.

This chain uses TRBV6-1 with TRBJ1-2, with a weak D call TRBD1 (5 bases). CDR1 and CDR2 from the germline V gene are MNHNS and SASEGT. Trimming took off 3 bases at V and 4 bases at J, with 12 bases between the two ends. CDR3 length: 14 amino acids. CDR3 bases: TGTGCCAGCAGTGAGGTTCCCGACAGCTATGGCTACACCTTC. As protein: CASSEVPDSYGYTF.

This clone was detected once. CDR3 in amino acids: CASSPGDSLSNQPQHF. The CDR3 coding sequence is TGCGCCAGCAGCCCAGGGGACAGTCTTAGCAATCAGCCCCAGCATTTT. The chain employs TRBV5-1 and TRBJ1-5; 7 bases agree with TRBD1. In germline, CDR1 is SGHRS, CDR2 YFSETQ. The CDR3 consists of 16 residues. V shed 4 bases, J shed 0 bases, and the junction held 7 bases outside the gene matches.

This rearrangement joins TRBV2 to TRBJ2-7, with D possibly TRBD2 on 6 matching bases. Trimming left V 7 bases short and J 0 bases short, with 22 bases between. This CDR3 comprises 17 residues. Germline V gene lookup returns CDR1 SNHLY and CDR2 FYNNEI. CDR3 DNA: TGTGCCAGCATACACGGGAGAGTCAACCCAAGCTCCTACGAGCAGTACTTC. Translating gives CASIHGRVNPSSYEQYF.

The chain links TRBV21-1 to TRBJ2-3; no DNA check was done on the table's D call, TRBD1. TRBV21-1 is a listed pseudogene. This CDR3 has 12 residues. CDR3 in amino acids: CASSPITDTQYF. The CDR3 coding sequence is TGTGCCAGCAGCCCCATCACAGATACGCAGTATTTT.

The chain couples TRBV10-3 to TRBJ1-1; D remains unclear. The germline CDR1 and CDR2 sequences are ENHRY and SYGVKD. The V end was cut by 0 bases, the J end by 1 base, with 6 bases between. The CDR3 loop spans 14 amino acids. The CDR3 DNA follows: TGTGCCATCAGTGAGTCTTCAGGGAACACTGAAGCTTTCTTT. It is translated as CAISESSGNTEAFF.

DNA for the CDR3: TGTGCCAGCCTCCAGTGGGGAGGGCTTTATCAGCCCCAGCATTTT. It yields the protein CASLQWGGLYQPQHF. The V call is TRBV6-6, the J call TRBJ1-5; D not certain. The V gene's germline CDR1 is MNHNY and CDR2 SVGAGI (reference sequence). V dropped 8 bases and J dropped 5 bases, with 19 bases sitting between them. CDR3 length equals 15 residues.

This clone was found a few times. The rearrangement uses TRBV4-1 and TRBJ2-1; 9 nucleotides match TRBD2. The V gene's germline CDR1 is MGHRA and CDR2 YSYEKL. Germline trimming cut 4 bases from V and 2 bases from J; bases unmatched to any gene: 6. CDR3 length equals 16 residues. CDR3 loop: CASSRQTSGAYNEQFF. The CDR3 DNA reads as TGCGCCAGCAGCCGACAGACTAGCGGTGCCTACAATGAGCAGTTCTTC.

The J gene is TRBJ1-3, the V gene TRBV9; maybe TRBD1 (5 bases). Germline V CDR1 and CDR2: SGDLS, YYNGEE. V was clipped by 0 bases and J by 4 bases, with 11 bases between them. The CDR3 totals 15 residues. The CDR3 DNA is TGTGCCAGCAGCGTAGAGCCAGGGCAGGGAAACACCATATATTTT. This translates into CASSVEPGQGNTIYF.

V and J are TRBV18 and TRBJ2-5; D may be TRBD2 (5 bases). The germline CDR1 and CDR2 sequences are KGHSH and LQKENI. With 2 bases removed from V and 5 bases from J, the gap between germline ends came to 6 bases. The CDR3 contains 12 residues. As DNA, the CDR3 is TGTGCCAGCTCACCAGGGAGCGAGACCCAGTACTTC. Translated: CASSPGSETQYF.

The chain combines TRBV27 with TRBJ2-7; 9 nucleotides line up with TRBD1. J lost 4 bases, V lost 6 bases, and 1 base had no gene match. Germline loops: CDR1 MNHEY, CDR2 SMNVEV (reference sequence). The CDR3 consists of 12 residues. This CDR3 reads CASRTGGYEQYF. In nucleotides, the CDR3 is TGTGCCAGCAGGACAGGGGGTTACGAGCAGTACTTC.

This chain links TRBV19 with TRBJ1-1; perhaps TRBD1 as D (6 bases). This CDR3 is 14 amino acids long. Per the germline V gene, CDR1 is LNHDA and CDR2 is SQIVND (reference sequence). V lost 7 bases and J lost 5, with 17 bases in between. DNA of the CDR3: TGTGCCAGTAAGCAGGGGCTATGGGTGACTGAAGCTTTCTTT. It codes for CASKQGLWVTEAFF.

The chain uses TRBV9 and TRBJ2-1; 9 bases match TRBD2. The CDR3 is 13 amino acids. V lost 5 bases to trimming and J lost 6 bases; unmatched junction nucleotides: 3. Germline V gene lookup returns CDR1 SGDLS and CDR2 YYNGEE. CDR3: CASSAGGINEQFF. The CDR3, as DNA: TGTGCCAGCAGTGCGGGGGGGATCAATGAGCAGTTCTTC.

This clone occurred a few times. The chain joins TRBV12-5 to TRBJ2-2, with D tentatively TRBD2 (7 bases). The V gene's germline CDR1 is LGHNT and CDR2 FRNRAP. V lost 3 bases and J 6 bases, leaving 8 bases between the germline ends. The CDR3 is made up of 13 amino acids. The CDR3 is CASGLGGAGELFF. CDR3 sequence (DNA): TGTGCTAGTGGTTTAGGGGGGGCCGGGGAGCTGTTTTTT.

The chain employs TRBV5-6 and TRBJ2-3, with 8 bases identical to TRBD2. V lost 2 bases, J lost 0 bases, and 5 bases stayed unmatched. From germline, CDR1 is SGHDT and CDR2 YYEEEE. The CDR3 consists of 16 residues. CDR3 nucleotides: TGTGCCAGCAGCTTAGGAAGCGGGGGTAGCACAGATACGCAGTATTTT. Amino acid sequence: CASSLGSGGSTDTQYF. Looking up the rest from reference TRBV5-6 and TRBJ2-3 gives the full variable domain: DAGVTQSPTHLIKTRGQQVTLRCSPKSGHDTVSWYQQALGQGPQFIFQYYEEEERQRGNFPDRFSGHQFPNYSSELNVNALLLGDSALYLCASSLGSGGSTDTQYFGPGTRLTVL.